This T cell receptor (beta chain) was captured by sequencing in a study of T cell changes during pregnancy in multiple sclerosis (dated by TCRdb to about 2019). Looking at the study overall: The study looked at changes in the T cell repertoire across pregnancy in women with multiple sclerosis.

The germline V gene specifies SGHTA as CDR1 and FQGNSA as CDR2. V and J lose 1 base and 5 bases, and a span of 7 bases separates them. CDR3 length: 13 amino acids, cysteine to phenylalanine. The DNA shown is the 39-base CDR3, in frame from base 1. The method was the immunoSEQ multiplex PCR assay. TCRdb retrieved this table from immuneACCESS and kept in-frame rearrangements only. Not all clones are present; in checked studies, unresolved V genes account for under half, and no reason is known for the remainder. The sample has about 93,000 clones on record, almost 95% of them singletons. Just over 2% of the sample is taken by the ten largest. In its sample, this clone was seen once. Its antigen target is currently unknown. No much larger clone is present one base from it, and per-base qualities are unavailable.

The V and J segments used are TRBV7-2 and TRBJ2-3; the D gene lacks a confident call. This clonotype was obtained from a female donor with multiple sclerosis, enrolled in a pregnancy study. The sample here was peripheral blood, taken after pregnancy. The nucleotide sequence reads TGTGCCAGCAGCTTAGTTCGGAGAGATACGCAGTATTTT. Translated, this gives CASSLVRRDTQYF.